The clone carrying this T cell receptor (beta chain) was found a few times. This entry is derived from a study of blood T cells in healthy people across ages. Overall study: Template switching caught about one barcoded beta molecule for each two T cells.

The CDR3 spans 15 residues. The V end lost 5 bases, the J end lost 0 bases, and 14 bases lay between the germline ends. CDR1 and CDR2 (germline): SGHAT, FQNNGV. Then a second PCR, running about 6 to 11 cycles, was carried out with a sample-barcoded 5' primer and a J-beta primer mix. Every molecule of cDNA carried a tag from a template-switch adaptor with 12 random nucleotides. TCRdb re-called the 5' RACE reads with MiXCR, one entry per CDR3 protein. Counted here are about 1 million distinct CDR3 sequences, over 35% occurring once; the ten biggest clones make up 15% to 20%. This sequence joins TRBV11-2 and TRBJ2-7; D might be TRBD1 (5 bases). The sequence derives from a woman in her sixties in good health. Sequences were obtained from blood. The CDR3 reads CASSLTTDSSYEQYF. DNA for the CDR3: TGTGCCAGCAGCCTAACGACAGACAGCTCCTACGAGCAGTACTTC.